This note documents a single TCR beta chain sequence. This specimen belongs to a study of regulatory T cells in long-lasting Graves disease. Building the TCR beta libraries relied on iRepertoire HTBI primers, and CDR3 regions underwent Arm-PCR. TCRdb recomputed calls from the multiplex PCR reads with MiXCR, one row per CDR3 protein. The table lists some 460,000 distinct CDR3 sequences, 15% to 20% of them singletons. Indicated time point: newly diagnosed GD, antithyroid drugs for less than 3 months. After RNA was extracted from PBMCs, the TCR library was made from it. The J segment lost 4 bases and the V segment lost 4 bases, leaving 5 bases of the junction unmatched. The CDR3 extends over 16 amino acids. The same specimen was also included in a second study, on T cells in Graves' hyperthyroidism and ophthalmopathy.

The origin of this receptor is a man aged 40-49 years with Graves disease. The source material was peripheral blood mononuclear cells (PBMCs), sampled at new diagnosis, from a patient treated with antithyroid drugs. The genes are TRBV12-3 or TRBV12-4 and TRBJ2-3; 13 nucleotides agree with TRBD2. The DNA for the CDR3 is TGTGCCAGCAGTTGGGGACTAGCGGGAAGTGCAGATACGCAGTATTTT. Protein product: CASSWGLAGSADTQYF.